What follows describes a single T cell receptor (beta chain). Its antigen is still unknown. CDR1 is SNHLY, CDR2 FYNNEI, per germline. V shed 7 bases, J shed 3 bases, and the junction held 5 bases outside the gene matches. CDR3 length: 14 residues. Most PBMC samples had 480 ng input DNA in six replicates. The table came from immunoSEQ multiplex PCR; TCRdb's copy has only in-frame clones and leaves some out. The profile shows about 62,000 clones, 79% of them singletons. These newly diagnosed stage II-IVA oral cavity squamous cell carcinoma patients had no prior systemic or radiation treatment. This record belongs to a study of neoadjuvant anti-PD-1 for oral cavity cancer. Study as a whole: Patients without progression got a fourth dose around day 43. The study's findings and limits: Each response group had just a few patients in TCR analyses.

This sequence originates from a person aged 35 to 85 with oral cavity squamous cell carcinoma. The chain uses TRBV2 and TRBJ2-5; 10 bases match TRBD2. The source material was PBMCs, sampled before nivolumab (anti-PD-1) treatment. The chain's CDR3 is CASNPSGSEETQYF. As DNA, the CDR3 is TGTGCCAGCAACCCTAGCGGGAGTGAAGAGACCCAGTACTTC.